Shown below are 24 T cell receptor beta chains from a single sample sequenced in a study of cytomegalovirus exposure and HLA in healthy donors (dated by TCRdb to the late 2010s). Libraries came from the immunoSEQ multiplex PCR assay. For the multiplex PCR, a mixture combining 60 forward primers for TCR Vbeta segments and 13 reverse primers for TCR Jbeta segments was used. Imported from immuneACCESS, the table was reduced by TCRdb to in-frame sequences with V and J called. These copies leave out some clones; in studies compared against another copy, an unresolved V gene accounts for under half, and the cause of the remainder is not known. This sample lists 60,000 to 85,000 clones; over 70% were detected once. The ten largest account for about an eighth of the sample. Sequenced material: PBMCs. These receptors all come from a human donor in good health.

The table lists this clone with a count of one. The chain couples TRBV7-9 to TRBJ2-3; the match to TRBD1 covers 10 bases. The germline V gene encodes CDR1 SEHNR and CDR2 FQNEAQ (reference sequence). The CDR3 length is 17 residues. The V and J ends lost 1 base and 2 bases, in that order; junction bases with no gene match: 6. The CDR3: CASSLEGQGISTDTQYF. CDR3 sequence (DNA): TGTGCCAGCAGCTTAGAGGGACAGGGGATTTCCACAGATACGCAGTATTTT.

The chain is built from TRBV27 and TRBJ2-1; D unresolved. This CDR3 has 11 residues. With 8 bases removed from V and 6 bases from J, the gap between germline ends came to 8 bases. Per the germline V gene, CDR1 is MNHEY and CDR2 is SMNVEV (reference sequence). CDR3 residues: CASSRLNEQFF. The CDR3 DNA follows: TGTGCCAGCTCAAGACTCAATGAGCAGTTCTTC.

This chain links TRBV5-1 with TRBJ2-7, with TRBD2 matching over 7 bases. V trimming: 1 base; J trimming: 7 bases; junction bases outside the gene matches: 5. The CDR3 sequence is 13 residues long. Germline V gene lookup returns CDR1 SGHRS and CDR2 YFSETQ. This chain's CDR3 is CASSLWDGREQYF. The CDR3 DNA reads as TGCGCCAGCAGCTTGTGGGACGGGAGGGAGCAGTACTTC.

This chain uses TRBV9 with TRBJ1-2; D is undetermined. V lost 0 bases, J lost 5 bases, and 11 bases lay in between. Germline V gene data show CDR1 as SGDLS and CDR2 as YYNGEE. This CDR3 spans 14 amino acids. For the CDR3, the DNA is TGTGCCAGCAGCGTAGAAGAACATGCTTATGGCTACACCTTC. Its protein is CASSVEEHAYGYTF. Filled out from reference TRBV9 and TRBJ1-2, the complete variable domain reads DSGVTQTPKHLITATGQRVTLRCSPRSGDLSVYWYQQSLDQGLQFLIQYYNGEERAKGNILERFSAQQFPDLHSELNLSSLELGDSALYFCASSVEEHAYGYTFGSGTRLTVV.

The gene calls are TRBV11-3 and TRBJ2-7; TRBD2 matches at 7 bases. The CDR3 length is 14 residues. V shed 6 bases and J 1 base; nucleotides not matched to a gene: 6. Germline V CDR1 and CDR2: SGHNT, YENEEA. DNA for the CDR3: TGTGCCAGCAGTGGCGGGGGTCCTTCCTACGAGCAGTACTTC. Protein: CASSGGGPSYEQYF.

This chain connects TRBV10-3 to TRBJ1-1; 7 bases line up with TRBD1. Germline-derived CDR1 and CDR2 are ENHRY and SYGVKD. V shed 3 bases, J shed 1 base, and the junction held 2 bases outside the gene matches. The CDR3 runs 14 residues. The CDR3 coding sequence is TGTGCCATCAGTGACACAGGGGCGAACACTGAAGCTTTCTTT. Its protein product is CAISDTGANTEAFF.

J is TRBJ2-1 and V is TRBV28, with 10 bases identical to TRBD2. The length of the CDR3 is 16 residues. The V segment lost 4 bases and the J segment 6 bases; nucleotides outside the gene matches: 9. The germline CDR1 and CDR2 sequences are MDHEN and SYDVKM. In nucleotides, the CDR3 is TGTGCCAGCAGTTCGTACAGCGGGAGGGCCCTCAATGAGCAGTTCTTC. This codes for CASSSYSGRALNEQFF.

This clone showed up just once. The V and J genes are TRBV30 and TRBJ2-7; 12 nucleotides match TRBD2. The CDR3 is 18 residues long. The V segment lost 2 bases and the J segment 4 bases; nucleotides outside the gene matches: 15. CDR1 is GTSNPN and CDR2 is SVGIG in the germline V gene (reference sequence). CDR3 protein: CAWSPPSRLAGVRYEQYF. CDR3 in DNA: TGTGCCTGGAGTCCCCCCTCTCGACTAGCGGGAGTTAGATACGAGCAGTACTTC.

The J gene is TRBJ1-5, the V gene TRBV6-1; 12 nucleotides agree with TRBD1. This CDR3 is built from 17 residues. Germline-derived CDR1 and CDR2 are MNHNS and SASEGT. The V and J ends lost 3 bases and 2 bases, in that order; junction bases with no gene match: 5. CDR3: CASSEGTGGEGNQPQHF. As DNA, the CDR3 is TGTGCCAGCAGTGAGGGGACAGGGGGCGAGGGCAATCAGCCCCAGCATTTT.

This clone was recorded only once. This chain joins TRBV25-1 and TRBJ2-1; tentative D call: TRBD2 (6 bases). The CDR3 loop spans 13 amino acids. V was trimmed by 6 bases and J by 3 bases, leaving 9 bases between them. In germline, CDR1 is MGHDK, CDR2 SYGVNS. CDR3 nucleotides: TGTGCCAGCAGGCCCGGGGGCTACAATGAGCAGTTCTTC. Translating gives CASRPGGYNEQFF.

This chain links TRBV5-1 with TRBJ2-7; 8 bases are shared with TRBD1. The germline V gene encodes CDR1 SGHRS and CDR2 YFSETQ. The V segment lost 4 bases and the J segment 7 bases; nucleotides outside the gene matches: 7. The CDR3 runs to 13 residues. CDR3 DNA: TGCGCCAGCAGCCCAGGGGGCTGGCGAGAGCAGTACTTC. Amino acid sequence: CASSPGGWREQYF. Full variable domain (outside the CDR3, taken from reference TRBV5-1 and TRBJ2-7): KAGVTQTPRYLIKTRGQQVTLSCSPISGHRSVSWYQQTPGQGLQFLFEYFSETQRNKGNFPGRFSGRQFSNSRSEMNVSTLELGDSALYLCASSPGGWREQYFGPGTRLTVT.

This chain joins TRBV27 and TRBJ1-5; D is unclear. This CDR3 comprises 16 residues. The V gene's germline CDR1 is MNHEY and CDR2 SMNVEV (reference sequence). The germline V and J ends were trimmed by 5 bases and 2 bases, with 16 bases remaining between them. The CDR3 DNA reads TGTGCCAGCAGTCAATTCTTTACCGGAGGCAATCAGCCCCAGCATTTT. Encoded protein: CASSQFFTGGNQPQHF.

This sequence joins TRBV9 and TRBJ1-3; 7 bases align to TRBD1. Germline trimming cut 4 bases from V and 4 bases from J; bases unmatched to any gene: 8. Germline-derived CDR1 and CDR2 are SGDLS and YYNGEE. The CDR3 has 15 amino acids. CDR3 loop: CASSSATGQGNTIYF. The CDR3 DNA reads as TGTGCCAGCAGCTCAGCGACAGGGCAAGGAAACACCATATATTTT.

V and J are TRBV30 and TRBJ2-7, with D unresolved. CDR1 and CDR2 from the germline V gene are GTSNPN and SVGIG (reference sequence). V shed 3 bases and J shed 0 bases, with 3 bases lying between them. CDR3 size: 11 residues. The DNA for the CDR3 is TGTGCCTGGAGCGTCTCCTACGAGCAGTACTTC. It is translated as CAWSVSYEQYF. The complete variable domain, with remaining parts taken from reference TRBV30 and TRBJ2-7, reads SQTIHQWPATLVQPVGSPLSLECTVEGTSNPNLYWYRQAAGRGLQLLFYSVGIGQISSEVPQNLSASRPQDRQFILSSKKLLLSDSGFYLCAWSVSYEQYFGPGTRLTVT.

This chain uses TRBV7-9 with TRBJ2-1, with 7 bases fitting TRBD1. CDR1 SEHNR and CDR2 FQNEAQ come from the germline V gene (reference sequence). The ends lost 4 bases at V and 2 bases at J; junction bases unmatched: 5. The length of the CDR3 is 15 residues. The DNA for the CDR3 is TGTGCCAGCAGCTCCCGGGACAGACCCTACAATGAGCAGTTCTTC. It translates to CASSSRDRPYNEQFF.

There are a few counts of this clone. This sequence joins TRBV5-1 and TRBJ2-1; 15 bases are a match to TRBD2. The V and J ends lost 2 bases and 7 bases, in that order; junction bases with no gene match: 4. Germline V gives CDR1 SGHRS, CDR2 YFSETQ. This CDR3 is 16 amino acids long. The CDR3 protein is CASSFGGLAGGNEQFF. The CDR3 nucleotides read TGCGCCAGCAGCTTTGGAGGACTAGCGGGAGGGAATGAGCAGTTCTTC.

This clone was seen only a few times. The J gene is TRBJ2-2, the V gene TRBV5-1; 8 bases align to TRBD1. Germline CDR1 reads SGHRS; CDR2 reads YFSETQ. The CDR3 consists of 15 residues. With 5 bases clipped from V and 7 bases from J, the junction kept 10 bases outside the gene matches. The chain's CDR3 is CASRLTGVNGGELFF. As DNA, the CDR3 is TGCGCCAGCAGGCTGACAGGGGTTAATGGCGGGGAGCTGTTTTTT.

The chain carries TRBV7-6 and TRBJ2-1; TRBD1 matches 7 bases. This CDR3 comprises 15 residues. The V gene's germline CDR1 is SGHVS and CDR2 FNYEAQ. Trimming at V came to 5 bases and at J to 2 bases, leaving 6 bases not matched to a gene. The CDR3 region has the DNA TGTGCCAGCAGCGCCCGACAGGGACCCTACAATGAGCAGTTCTTC. Its protein product is CASSARQGPYNEQFF.

This clone was counted between two and nine times. This chain joins TRBV9 and TRBJ2-5, with 11 bases that match TRBD2. Germline trimming cut 3 bases from V and 5 bases from J; bases unmatched to any gene: 12. The germline V gene encodes CDR1 SGDLS and CDR2 YYNGEE. The CDR3 is 17 residues long. CDR3 nucleotides: TGTGCCAGCAGCGGGGGACTAGCGGCTCCACAGAAGGAGACCCAGTACTTC. It is translated as CASSGGLAAPQKETQYF.

The table lists this clone with a count of one. The V and J genes are TRBV7-2 and TRBJ2-6; TRBD1 agrees at 10 bases. J lost 4 bases, V lost 0 bases, and 15 bases had no gene match. Germline CDR1 reads SGHTA; CDR2 reads FQGNSA. This CDR3 is built from 21 residues. The CDR3 spells CASSLAGYLRQGAEGANVLTF. The CDR3 nucleotides read TGTGCCAGCAGCTTAGCGGGGTATCTGAGACAGGGGGCGGAAGGGGCCAACGTCCTGACTTTC.

This rearrangement joins TRBV28 to TRBJ2-2; 7 nucleotides agree with TRBD2. The germline CDR1 and CDR2 sequences are MDHEN and SYDVKM. This CDR3 has 15 amino acids. V dropped 6 bases and J dropped 7; count of bases not matched to a gene: 11. The CDR3 sequence: CASSLTAGAGGELFF. CDR3 DNA sequence: TGTGCCAGCAGCCTTACCGCGGGAGCGGGCGGGGAGCTGTTTTTT.

V gene TRBV28 combines with J gene TRBJ2-5; tentatively, D is TRBD2 (6 bases). Germline V CDR1 and CDR2: MDHEN, SYDVKM. The V end lost 3 bases, the J end lost 2 bases, and 13 bases lay between the germline ends. CDR3 length equals 15 residues. The CDR3 DNA follows: TGTGCCAGCAGTTTGGACGCCGGGAGACAAGAGACCCAGTACTTC. It encodes CASSLDAGRQETQYF. The whole variable domain, remainder taken from reference TRBV28 and TRBJ2-5, is DVKVTQSSRYLVKRTGEKVFLECVQDMDHENMFWYRQDPGLGLRLIYFSYDVKMKEKGDIPEGYSVSREKKERFSLILESASTNQTSMYLCASSLDAGRQETQYFGPGTRLLVL.

The rearrangement links TRBV5-1 to TRBJ1-1; a possible D gene is TRBD1 (5 bases). Germline V gene sequence: CDR1 SGHRS, CDR2 YFSETQ. The CDR3 spans 14 residues. V gave up 2 bases and J gave up 3 bases, with 11 bases separating them. CDR3 sequence: CASSFQGGDTEAFF. The CDR3 nucleotides are TGCGCCAGCAGCTTTCAGGGTGGGGACACTGAAGCTTTCTTT.

The chain has TRBV2 and TRBJ2-7, with 9 bases that match TRBD1. CDR1 is SNHLY and CDR2 is FYNNEI in the germline V gene. V shed 8 bases and J 0 bases; nucleotides not matched to a gene: 5. The CDR3 sequence is 14 residues long. CDR3 sequence reads: CASDRGVSSYEQYF. The DNA for the CDR3 is TGTGCCAGCGACAGGGGGGTTAGCTCCTACGAGCAGTACTTC.